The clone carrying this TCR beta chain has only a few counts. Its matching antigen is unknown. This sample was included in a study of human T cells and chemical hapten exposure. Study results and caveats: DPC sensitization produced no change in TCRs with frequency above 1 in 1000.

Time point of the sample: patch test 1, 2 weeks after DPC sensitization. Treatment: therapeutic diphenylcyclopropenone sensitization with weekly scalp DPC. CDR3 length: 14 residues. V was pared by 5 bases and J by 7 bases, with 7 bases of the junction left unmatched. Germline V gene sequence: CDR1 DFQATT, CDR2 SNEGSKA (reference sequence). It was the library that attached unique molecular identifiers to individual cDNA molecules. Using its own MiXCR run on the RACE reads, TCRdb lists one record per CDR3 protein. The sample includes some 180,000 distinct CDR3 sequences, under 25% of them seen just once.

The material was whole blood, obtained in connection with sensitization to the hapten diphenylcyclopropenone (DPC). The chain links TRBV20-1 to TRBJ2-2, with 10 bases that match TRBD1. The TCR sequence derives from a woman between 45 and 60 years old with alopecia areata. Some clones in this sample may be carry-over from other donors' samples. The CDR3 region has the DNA TGCAGTGCTCCCCGACAGGGGGCGGTCGGGGAGCTGTTTTTT. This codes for CSAPRQGAVGELFF.